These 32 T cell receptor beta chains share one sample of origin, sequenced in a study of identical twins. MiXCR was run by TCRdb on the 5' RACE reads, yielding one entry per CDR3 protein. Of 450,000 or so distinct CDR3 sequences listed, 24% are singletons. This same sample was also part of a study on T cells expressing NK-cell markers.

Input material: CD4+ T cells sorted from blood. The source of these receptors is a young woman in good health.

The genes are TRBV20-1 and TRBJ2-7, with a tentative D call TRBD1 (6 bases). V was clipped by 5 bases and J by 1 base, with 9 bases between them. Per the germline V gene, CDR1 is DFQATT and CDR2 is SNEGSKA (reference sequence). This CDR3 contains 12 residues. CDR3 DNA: TGCAGTGCTTCCGGACAGTCCTACGAGCAGTACTTC. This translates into CSASGQSYEQYF.

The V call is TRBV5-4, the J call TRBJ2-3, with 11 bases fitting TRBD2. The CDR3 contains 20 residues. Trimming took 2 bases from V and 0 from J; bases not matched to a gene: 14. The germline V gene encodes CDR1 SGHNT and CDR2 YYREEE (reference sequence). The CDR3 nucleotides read TGTGCCAGCAGCTTACATATTGGGACTAGCGGCTTCGTTAGCACAGATACGCAGTATTTT. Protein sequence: CASSLHIGTSGFVSTDTQYF. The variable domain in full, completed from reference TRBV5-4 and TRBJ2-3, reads ETGVTQSPTHLIKTRGQQVTLRCSSQSGHNTVSWYQQALGQGPQFIFQYYREEENGRGNFPPRFSGLQFPNYSSELNVNALELDDSALYLCASSLHIGTSGFVSTDTQYFGPGTRLTVL.

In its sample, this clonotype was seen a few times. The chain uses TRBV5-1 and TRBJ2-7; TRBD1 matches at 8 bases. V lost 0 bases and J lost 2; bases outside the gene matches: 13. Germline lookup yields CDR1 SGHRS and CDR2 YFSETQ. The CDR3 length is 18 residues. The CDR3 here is CASSLGGGLRQGTYEQYF. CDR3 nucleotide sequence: TGCGCCAGCAGCTTGGGAGGGGGCCTTAGACAGGGGACCTACGAGCAGTACTTC.

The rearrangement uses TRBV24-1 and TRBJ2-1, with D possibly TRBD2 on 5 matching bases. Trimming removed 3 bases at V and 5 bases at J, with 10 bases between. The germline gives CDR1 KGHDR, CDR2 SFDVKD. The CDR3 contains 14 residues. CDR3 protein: CATSDPGYNNEQFF. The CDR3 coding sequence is TGTGCCACCAGTGATCCGGGGTACAACAATGAGCAGTTCTTC.

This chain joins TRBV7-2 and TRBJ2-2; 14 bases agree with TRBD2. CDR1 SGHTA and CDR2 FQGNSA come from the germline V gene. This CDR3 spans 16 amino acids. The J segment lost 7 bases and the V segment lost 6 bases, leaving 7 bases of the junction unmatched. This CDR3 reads CASSPRLAGGNGELFF. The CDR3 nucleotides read TGTGCCAGCAGTCCCCGACTAGCGGGAGGGAACGGGGAGCTGTTTTTT.

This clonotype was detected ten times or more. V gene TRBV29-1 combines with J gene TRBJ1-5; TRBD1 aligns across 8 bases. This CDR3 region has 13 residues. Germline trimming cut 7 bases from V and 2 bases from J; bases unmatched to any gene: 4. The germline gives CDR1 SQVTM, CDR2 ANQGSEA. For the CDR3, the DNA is TGCAGCGCCGGACAGGGCGGCAATCAGCCCCAGCATTTT. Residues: CSAGQGGNQPQHF.

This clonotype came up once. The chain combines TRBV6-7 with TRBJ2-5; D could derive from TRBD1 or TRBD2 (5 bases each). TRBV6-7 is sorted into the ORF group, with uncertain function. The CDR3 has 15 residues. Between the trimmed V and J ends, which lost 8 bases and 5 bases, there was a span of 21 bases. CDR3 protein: CASGGGRREWETQYF. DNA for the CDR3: TGTGCCAGCGGTGGGGGACGAAGGGAGTGGGAGACCCAGTACTTC.

The CDR3 is CASSAGTVNSPLHF. CDR3 in DNA: TGTGCCAGCAGCGCCGGGACCGTTAATTCACCCCTCCACTTT. This sequence joins TRBV6-2 or TRBV6-3 and TRBJ1-6; D possibly corresponds to TRBD1 (5 bases). Germline values: CDR1 MNHEY, CDR2 SVGEGT. The CDR3 consists of 14 residues. The V gene lost 6 bases and the J gene lost 6 bases, with 12 bases spanning the gap.

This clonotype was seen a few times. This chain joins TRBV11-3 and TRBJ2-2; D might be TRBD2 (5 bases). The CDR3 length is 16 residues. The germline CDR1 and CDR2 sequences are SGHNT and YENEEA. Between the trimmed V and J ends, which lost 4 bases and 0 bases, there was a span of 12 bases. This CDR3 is CASSSRTATNTGELFF. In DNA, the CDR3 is TGTGCCAGCAGCTCCCGGACTGCTACGAACACCGGGGAGCTGTTTTTT.

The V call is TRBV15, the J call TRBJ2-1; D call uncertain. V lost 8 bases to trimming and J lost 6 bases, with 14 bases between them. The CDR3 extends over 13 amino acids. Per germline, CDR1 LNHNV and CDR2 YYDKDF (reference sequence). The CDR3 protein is CATRWPTGNEQFF. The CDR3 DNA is TGTGCCACCCGGTGGCCGACGGGCAATGAGCAGTTCTTC.

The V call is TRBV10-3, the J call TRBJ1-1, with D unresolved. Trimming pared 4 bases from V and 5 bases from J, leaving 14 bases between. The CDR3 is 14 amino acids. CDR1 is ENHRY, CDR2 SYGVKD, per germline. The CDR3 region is CAISVKLSSTEAFF. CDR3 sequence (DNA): TGTGCCATCAGTGTAAAGTTGTCGAGTACTGAAGCTTTCTTT.

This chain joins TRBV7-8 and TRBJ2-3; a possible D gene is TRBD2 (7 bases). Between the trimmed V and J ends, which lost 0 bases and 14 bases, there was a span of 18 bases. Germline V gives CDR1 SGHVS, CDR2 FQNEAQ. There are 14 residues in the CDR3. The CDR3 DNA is TGTGCCAGCAGCTTAGCGGGGGGGGCCCCCTCGGGGTATTTT. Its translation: CASSLAGGAPSGYF.

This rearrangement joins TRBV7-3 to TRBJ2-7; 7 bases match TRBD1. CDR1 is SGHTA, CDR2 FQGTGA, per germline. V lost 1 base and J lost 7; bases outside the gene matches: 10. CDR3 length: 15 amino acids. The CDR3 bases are TGTGCCAGCAGCTTAAGGGCGACAGGGATGGGAGAGCAGTACTTC. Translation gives CASSLRATGMGEQYF. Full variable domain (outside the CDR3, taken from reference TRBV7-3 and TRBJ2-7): GAGVSQTPSNKVTEKGKYVELRCDPISGHTALYWYRQSLGQGPEFLIYFQGTGAADDSGLPNDRFFAVRPEGSVSTLKIQRTERGDSAVYLCASSLRATGMGEQYFGPGTRLTVT.

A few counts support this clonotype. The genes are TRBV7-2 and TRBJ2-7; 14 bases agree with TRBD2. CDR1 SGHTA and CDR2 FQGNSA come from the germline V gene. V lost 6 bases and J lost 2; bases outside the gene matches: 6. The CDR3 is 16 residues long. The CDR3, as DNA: TGTGCCAGCAGTAGGACTAGCGGGGGGTCCGCCTACGAGCAGTACTTC. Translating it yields CASSRTSGGSAYEQYF. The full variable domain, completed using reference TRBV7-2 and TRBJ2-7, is GAGVSQSPSNKVTEKGKDVELRCDPISGHTALYWYRQSLGQGLEFLIYFQGNSAPDKSGLPSDRFSAERTGGSVSTLTIQRTQQEDSAVYLCASSRTSGGSAYEQYFGPGTRLTVT.

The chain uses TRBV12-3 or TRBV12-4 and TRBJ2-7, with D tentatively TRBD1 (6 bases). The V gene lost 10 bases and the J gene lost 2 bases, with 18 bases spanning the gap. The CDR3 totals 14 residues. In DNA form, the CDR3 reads TGTGCCACGCGTCCGGGACACGGGCCCTACGAGCAGTACTTC. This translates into CATRPGHGPYEQYF.

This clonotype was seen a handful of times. The CDR3 protein is CSARAGTGSTGELFF. For the CDR3, the DNA is TGCAGTGCTAGAGCCGGAACTGGAAGCACCGGGGAGCTGTTTTTT. V and J are TRBV20-1 and TRBJ2-2; D is uncertain. The CDR3 runs to 15 residues. V was pared by 1 base and J by 4 bases, with 13 bases between. The germline V gene has CDR1 DFQATT and CDR2 SNEGSKA (reference sequence).

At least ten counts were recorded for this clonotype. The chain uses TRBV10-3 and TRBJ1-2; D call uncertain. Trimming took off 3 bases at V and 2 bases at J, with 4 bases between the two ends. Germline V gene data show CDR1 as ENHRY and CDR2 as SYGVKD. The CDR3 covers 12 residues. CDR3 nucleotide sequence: TGTGCCATCAGTGAAGCCAACTATGGCTACACCTTC. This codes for CAISEANYGYTF.

The CDR3 bases are TGTGCCAGCAGCCGGGACAGCGATTTGGATACGCAGTATTTT. This encodes CASSRDSDLDTQYF. The genes are TRBV7-2 and TRBJ2-3; TRBD1 matches 7 bases. Germline CDR1 is SGHTA and CDR2 is FQGNSA. The CDR3 is 14 residues long. The J segment lost 6 bases and the V segment lost 5 bases, leaving 8 bases of the junction unmatched.

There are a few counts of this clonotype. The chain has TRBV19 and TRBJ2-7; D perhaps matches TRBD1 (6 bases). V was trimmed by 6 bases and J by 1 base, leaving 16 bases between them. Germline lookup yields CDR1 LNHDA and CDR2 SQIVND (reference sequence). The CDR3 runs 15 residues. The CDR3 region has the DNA TGTGCCAGTAGAAGCCGGGACATAGGGTCCTACGAGCAGTACTTC. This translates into CASRSRDIGSYEQYF.

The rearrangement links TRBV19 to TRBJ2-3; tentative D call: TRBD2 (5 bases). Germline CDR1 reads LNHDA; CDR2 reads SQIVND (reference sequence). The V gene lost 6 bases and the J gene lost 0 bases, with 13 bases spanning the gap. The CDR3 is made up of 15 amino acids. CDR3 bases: TGTGCCAGTAGATGGCGGGCGCGTAGCACAGATACGCAGTATTTT. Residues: CASRWRARSTDTQYF.

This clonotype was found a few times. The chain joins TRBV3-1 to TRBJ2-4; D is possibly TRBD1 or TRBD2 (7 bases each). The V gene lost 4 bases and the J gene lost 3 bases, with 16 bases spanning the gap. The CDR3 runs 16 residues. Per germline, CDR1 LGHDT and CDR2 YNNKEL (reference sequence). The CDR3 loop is CASSPSGTVGKNIQYF. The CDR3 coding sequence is TGTGCCAGCAGCCCGAGCGGGACAGTAGGCAAAAACATTCAGTACTTC.

The CDR3 region is CSAKHSSGYTF. The CDR3 coding sequence is TGCAGTGCTAAACACAGTAGTGGCTACACCTTC. This chain uses TRBV20-1 with TRBJ1-2; no reliable D call. The CDR3 consists of 11 residues. Germline values: CDR1 DFQATT, CDR2 SNEGSKA (reference sequence). The germline V and J ends were trimmed by 4 bases and 7 bases, with 10 bases remaining between them.

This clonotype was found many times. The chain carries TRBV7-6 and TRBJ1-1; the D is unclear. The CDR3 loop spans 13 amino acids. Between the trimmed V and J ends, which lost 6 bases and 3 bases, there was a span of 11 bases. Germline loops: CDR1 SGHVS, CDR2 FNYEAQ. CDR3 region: CASSSRPDTEAFF. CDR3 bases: TGTGCCAGCAGTTCGCGGCCGGACACTGAAGCTTTCTTT.

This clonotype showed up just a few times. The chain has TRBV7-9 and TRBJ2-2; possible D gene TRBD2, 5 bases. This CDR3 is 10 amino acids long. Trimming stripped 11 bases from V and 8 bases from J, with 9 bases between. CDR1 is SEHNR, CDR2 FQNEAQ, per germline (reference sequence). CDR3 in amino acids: CAARRGELFF. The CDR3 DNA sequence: TGTGCCGCCCGGAGGGGGGAGCTGTTTTTT.

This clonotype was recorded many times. CDR3 sequence: CASSQPRTSITGELFF. Here the CDR3 DNA reads TGTGCCAGCAGCCAACCTCGGACTAGCATAACCGGGGAGCTGTTTTTT. The V and J genes are TRBV3-1 and TRBJ2-2; 8 bases are a match to TRBD2. From germline, CDR1 is LGHDT and CDR2 YNNKEL (reference sequence). The CDR3 runs to 16 residues. V shed 2 bases and J 5 bases; nucleotides not matched to a gene: 7. The whole variable domain, remainder taken from reference TRBV3-1 and TRBJ2-2, is DTAVSQTPKYLVTQMGNDKSIKCEQNLGHDTMYWYKQDSKKFLKIMFSYNNKELIINETVPNRFSPKSPDKAHLNLHINSLELGDSAVYFCASSQPRTSITGELFFGEGSRLTVL.

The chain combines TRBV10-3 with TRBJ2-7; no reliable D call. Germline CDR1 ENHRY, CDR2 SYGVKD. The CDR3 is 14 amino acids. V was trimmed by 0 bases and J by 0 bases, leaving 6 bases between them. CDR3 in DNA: TGTGCCATCAGTGAGTCTCAGTTCTCCTACGAGCAGTACTTC. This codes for CAISESQFSYEQYF.

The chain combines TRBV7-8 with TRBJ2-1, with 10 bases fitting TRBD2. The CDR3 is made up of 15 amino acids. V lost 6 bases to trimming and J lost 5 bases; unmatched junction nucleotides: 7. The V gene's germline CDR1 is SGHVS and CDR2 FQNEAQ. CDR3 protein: CASRRAGGLDNEQFF. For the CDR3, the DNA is TGTGCCAGCAGACGAGCGGGAGGGCTCGACAATGAGCAGTTCTTC.

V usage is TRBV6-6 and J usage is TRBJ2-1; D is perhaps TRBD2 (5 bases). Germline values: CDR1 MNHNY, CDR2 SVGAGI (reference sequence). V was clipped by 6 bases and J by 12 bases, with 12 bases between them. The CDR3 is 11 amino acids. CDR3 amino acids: CASRTQRRQFF. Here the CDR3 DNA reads TGTGCCAGCAGAACGCAGCGGAGGCAGTTCTTC.

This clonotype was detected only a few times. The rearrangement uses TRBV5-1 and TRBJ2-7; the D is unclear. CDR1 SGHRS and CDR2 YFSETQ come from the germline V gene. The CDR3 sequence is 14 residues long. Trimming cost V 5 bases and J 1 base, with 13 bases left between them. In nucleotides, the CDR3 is TGCGCCAGCAGTCCGATCCAGGCATCCTACGAGCAGTACTTC. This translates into CASSPIQASYEQYF. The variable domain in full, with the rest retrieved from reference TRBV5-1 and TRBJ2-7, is KAGVTQTPRYLIKTRGQQVTLSCSPISGHRSVSWYQQTPGQGLQFLFEYFSETQRNKGNFPGRFSGRQFSNSRSEMNVSTLELGDSALYLCASSPIQASYEQYFGPGTRLTVT.

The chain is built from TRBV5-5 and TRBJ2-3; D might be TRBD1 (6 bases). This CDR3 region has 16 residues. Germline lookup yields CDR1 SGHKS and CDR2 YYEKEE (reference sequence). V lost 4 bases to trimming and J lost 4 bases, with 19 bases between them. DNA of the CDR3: TGTGCCAGCAGCCCGGAAGCCCCCCGACAGGCAGATACGCAGTATTTT. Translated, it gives CASSPEAPRQADTQYF. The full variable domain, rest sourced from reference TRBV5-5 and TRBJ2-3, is DAGVTQSPTHLIKTRGQQVTLRCSPISGHKSVSWYQQVLGQGPQFIFQYYEKEERGRGNFPDRFSARQFPNYSSELNVNALLLGDSALYLCASSPEAPRQADTQYFGPGTRLTVL.

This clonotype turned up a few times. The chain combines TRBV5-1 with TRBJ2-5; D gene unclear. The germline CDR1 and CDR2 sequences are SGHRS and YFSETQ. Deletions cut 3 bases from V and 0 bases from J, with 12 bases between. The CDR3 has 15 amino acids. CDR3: CASSSRPGYQETQYF. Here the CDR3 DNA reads TGCGCCAGCAGCTCTAGACCGGGTTACCAAGAGACCCAGTACTTC. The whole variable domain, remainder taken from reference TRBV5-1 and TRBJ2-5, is KAGVTQTPRYLIKTRGQQVTLSCSPISGHRSVSWYQQTPGQGLQFLFEYFSETQRNKGNFPGRFSGRQFSNSRSEMNVSTLELGDSALYLCASSSRPGYQETQYFGPGTRLLVL.

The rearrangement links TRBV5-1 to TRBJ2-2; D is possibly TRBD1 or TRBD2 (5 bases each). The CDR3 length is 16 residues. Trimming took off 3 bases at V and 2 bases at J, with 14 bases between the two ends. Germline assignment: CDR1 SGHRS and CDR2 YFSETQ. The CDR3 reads CASSSTGTHNTGELFF. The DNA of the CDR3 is TGCGCCAGCAGCTCAACCGGGACGCATAACACCGGGGAGCTGTTTTTT.